These 11 T cell receptor beta chains share one sample of origin, sequenced in a study of cytomegalovirus exposure and HLA in healthy donors. Amplification used 60 Vbeta primers and 13 Jbeta primers. Assay used: immunoSEQ multiplex PCR; TCRdb lists only in-frame clones, some missing. The data hold roughly 200,000 clones, with around 79% observed a single time. The source material was PBMCs. The source of these receptors is a woman aged 25 to 39 in good health and CMV-seropositive.

This chain connects TRBV30 to TRBJ2-7; TRBD1 is a possible D gene (7 bases). Trimming left V 7 bases short and J 6 bases short, with 22 bases between. This CDR3 has 14 residues. The V gene's germline CDR1 is GTSNPN and CDR2 SVGIG (reference sequence). DNA of the CDR3: TGTGCCTTCGCGGGGACAGCAAGACCGCGCGAGCAGTACTTC. Residues: CAFAGTARPREQYF.

J is TRBJ1-2 and V is TRBV6-5; D call uncertain. V lost 4 bases and J lost 0, with 6 bases in between. Germline assignment: CDR1 MNHEY and CDR2 SVGAGI. CDR3 length: 13 amino acids. CDR3 DNA sequence: TGTGCCAGCAGTTTAGAAGCTAACTATGGCTACACCTTC. It yields the protein CASSLEANYGYTF.

This rearrangement joins TRBV7-9 to TRBJ1-4, with 9 bases aligning to TRBD1. This CDR3 has 15 amino acids. The germline V gene encodes CDR1 SEHNR and CDR2 FQNEAQ (reference sequence). Trimming removed 5 bases from V and 4 bases from J; junction bases left unmatched: 5. The CDR3 sequence is CASSPGDRDNEKLFF. CDR3 nucleotides: TGTGCCAGCAGCCCCGGGGACAGGGATAATGAAAAACTGTTTTTT. The full variable domain, completed using reference TRBV7-9 and TRBJ1-4, is DTGVSQNPRHKITKRGQNVTFRCDPISEHNRLYWYRQTLGQGPEFLTYFQNEAQLEKSRLLSDRFSAERPKGSFSTLEIQRTEQGDSAMYLCASSPGDRDNEKLFFGSGTQLSVL.

This rearrangement joins TRBV5-8 to TRBJ2-3; 7 nucleotides agree with TRBD1. The CDR3 covers 15 residues. Per germline, CDR1 SGHTS and CDR2 YDEGEE. Trimming removed 4 bases from V and 3 bases from J; junction bases left unmatched: 8. The CDR3 DNA reads as TGTGCCAGCAGCCAAGGGACAGCGGCAACAGATACGCAGTATTTT. Its protein product is CASSQGTAATDTQYF.

V and J are TRBV5-1 and TRBJ1-1; D call uncertain. The germline gives CDR1 SGHRS, CDR2 YFSETQ. There are 14 residues in the CDR3. V lost 6 bases and J lost 0, with 12 bases in between. This chain's CDR3 is CASNLEQLNTEAFF. CDR3 nucleotide sequence: TGCGCCAGCAATCTGGAACAGTTGAACACTGAAGCTTTCTTT.

J is TRBJ1-1 and V is TRBV12-5; D gene unclear. This CDR3 has 16 residues. CDR1 LGHNT and CDR2 FRNRAP come from the germline V gene. Trimming left V 2 bases short and J 0 bases short, with 13 bases between. The CDR3 DNA reads TGTGCTAGTGGTTTGCCCGAGTGGCGGATGAACACTGAAGCTTTCTTT. Protein product: CASGLPEWRMNTEAFF. The whole variable domain, filled in from reference TRBV12-5 and TRBJ1-1, reads DARVTQTPRHKVTEMGQEVTMRCQPILGHNTVFWYRQTMMQGLELLAYFRNRAPLDDSGMPKDRFSAEMPDATLATLKIQPSEPRDSAVYFCASGLPEWRMNTEAFFGQGTRLTVV.

This chain joins TRBV5-1 and TRBJ1-4; D call uncertain. The V end was cut by 1 base, the J end by 7 bases, with 8 bases between. Germline V gene lookup returns CDR1 SGHRS and CDR2 YFSETQ. CDR3 size: 13 residues. CDR3 DNA sequence: TGCGCCAGCAGCTTGAAACCGGGTGAAAAACTGTTTTTT. It yields the protein CASSLKPGEKLFF.

This clone was counted a single time. V usage is TRBV4-1 and J usage is TRBJ2-5; D may be TRBD2 (5 bases). V was cut by 1 base and J by 5 bases, with 20 bases left in between. The CDR3 sequence is 17 residues long. Germline V gene sequence: CDR1 MGHRA, CDR2 YSYEKL. This chain's CDR3 is CASSQVTAVRGEETQYF. The CDR3 bases are TGCGCCAGCAGCCAAGTCACCGCTGTTCGGGGAGAGGAGACCCAGTACTTC.

The chain recombines TRBV9 with TRBJ1-1; D may be TRBD1 (5 bases). The V end was cut by 6 bases, the J end by 0 bases, with 27 bases between. The CDR3 contains 19 residues. Germline V CDR1 and CDR2: SGDLS, YYNGEE. CDR3 coding DNA: TGTGCCAGCAAGGGCATCTGTACAGGCGTGATTCGGATGAACACTGAAGCTTTCTTT. Protein product: CASKGICTGVIRMNTEAFF.

The chain joins TRBV4-1 to TRBJ1-2, with D possibly TRBD1 on 5 matching bases. Germline V gene lookup returns CDR1 MGHRA and CDR2 YSYEKL. The CDR3 spans 19 residues. V was shortened by 0 bases and J by 1 base, with 21 bases between the two germline ends. CDR3 in DNA: TGCGCCAGCAGCCAAGATGCCAAGGGGACTCCCGGGTTTAACTATGGCTACACCTTC. It codes for CASSQDAKGTPGFNYGYTF.

Regarding this clone: A junction boundary mismatches the germline segment, possibly from a read error. The gene calls are TRBV27 and TRBJ2-3; 7 positions agree with TRBD2. Germline values: CDR1 MNHEY, CDR2 SMNVEV (reference sequence). CDR3 length: 12 amino acids. The CDR3 here is CASSFGLDPQYF. Written as DNA, the CDR3 is TGTGCCAGCAGTTTCGGACTAGATCCGCAGTATTTT.